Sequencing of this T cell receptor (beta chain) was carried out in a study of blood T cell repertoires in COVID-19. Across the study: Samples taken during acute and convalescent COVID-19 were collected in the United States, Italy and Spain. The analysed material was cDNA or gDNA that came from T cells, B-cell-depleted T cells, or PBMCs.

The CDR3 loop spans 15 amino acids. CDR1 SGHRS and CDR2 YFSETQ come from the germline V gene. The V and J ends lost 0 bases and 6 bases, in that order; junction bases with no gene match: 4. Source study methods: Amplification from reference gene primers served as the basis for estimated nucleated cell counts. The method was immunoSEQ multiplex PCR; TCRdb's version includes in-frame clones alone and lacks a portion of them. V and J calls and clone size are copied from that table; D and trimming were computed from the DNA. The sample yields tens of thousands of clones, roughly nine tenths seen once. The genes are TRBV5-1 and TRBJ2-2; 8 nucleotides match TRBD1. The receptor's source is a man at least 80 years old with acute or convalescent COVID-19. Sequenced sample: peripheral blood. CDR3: CASSLGNRGAGELFF. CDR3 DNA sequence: TGCGCCAGCAGCTTGGGCAACAGGGGGGCCGGGGAGCTGTTTTTT.